This T cell receptor beta chain is from a study of neurological immune-mediated disorders. TCRdb reanalysed the 5' RACE reads using MiXCR and keeps one entry per CDR3 protein. This sample yields around 94,000 distinct CDR3 sequences, of which approximately 3.3% are seen a single time; around 6% belongs to the top ten. This clonotype was counted at least ten times. CDR1 is SEHNR, CDR2 FQNEAQ, per germline (reference sequence). This CDR3 is 16 amino acids long. V shed 5 bases and J shed 0 bases, with 14 bases lying between them. V gene TRBV7-9 combines with J gene TRBJ1-5, with D perhaps TRBD1 (6 bases). The material sequenced was PBMCs. This receptor was identified in a woman between 18 and 29 years old with multiple sclerosis. The CDR3 DNA follows: TGTGCCAGCAGCGCGGGGGCCTCCTTTAGCAATCAGCCCCAGCATTTT. Translated, it gives CASSAGASFSNQPQHF.